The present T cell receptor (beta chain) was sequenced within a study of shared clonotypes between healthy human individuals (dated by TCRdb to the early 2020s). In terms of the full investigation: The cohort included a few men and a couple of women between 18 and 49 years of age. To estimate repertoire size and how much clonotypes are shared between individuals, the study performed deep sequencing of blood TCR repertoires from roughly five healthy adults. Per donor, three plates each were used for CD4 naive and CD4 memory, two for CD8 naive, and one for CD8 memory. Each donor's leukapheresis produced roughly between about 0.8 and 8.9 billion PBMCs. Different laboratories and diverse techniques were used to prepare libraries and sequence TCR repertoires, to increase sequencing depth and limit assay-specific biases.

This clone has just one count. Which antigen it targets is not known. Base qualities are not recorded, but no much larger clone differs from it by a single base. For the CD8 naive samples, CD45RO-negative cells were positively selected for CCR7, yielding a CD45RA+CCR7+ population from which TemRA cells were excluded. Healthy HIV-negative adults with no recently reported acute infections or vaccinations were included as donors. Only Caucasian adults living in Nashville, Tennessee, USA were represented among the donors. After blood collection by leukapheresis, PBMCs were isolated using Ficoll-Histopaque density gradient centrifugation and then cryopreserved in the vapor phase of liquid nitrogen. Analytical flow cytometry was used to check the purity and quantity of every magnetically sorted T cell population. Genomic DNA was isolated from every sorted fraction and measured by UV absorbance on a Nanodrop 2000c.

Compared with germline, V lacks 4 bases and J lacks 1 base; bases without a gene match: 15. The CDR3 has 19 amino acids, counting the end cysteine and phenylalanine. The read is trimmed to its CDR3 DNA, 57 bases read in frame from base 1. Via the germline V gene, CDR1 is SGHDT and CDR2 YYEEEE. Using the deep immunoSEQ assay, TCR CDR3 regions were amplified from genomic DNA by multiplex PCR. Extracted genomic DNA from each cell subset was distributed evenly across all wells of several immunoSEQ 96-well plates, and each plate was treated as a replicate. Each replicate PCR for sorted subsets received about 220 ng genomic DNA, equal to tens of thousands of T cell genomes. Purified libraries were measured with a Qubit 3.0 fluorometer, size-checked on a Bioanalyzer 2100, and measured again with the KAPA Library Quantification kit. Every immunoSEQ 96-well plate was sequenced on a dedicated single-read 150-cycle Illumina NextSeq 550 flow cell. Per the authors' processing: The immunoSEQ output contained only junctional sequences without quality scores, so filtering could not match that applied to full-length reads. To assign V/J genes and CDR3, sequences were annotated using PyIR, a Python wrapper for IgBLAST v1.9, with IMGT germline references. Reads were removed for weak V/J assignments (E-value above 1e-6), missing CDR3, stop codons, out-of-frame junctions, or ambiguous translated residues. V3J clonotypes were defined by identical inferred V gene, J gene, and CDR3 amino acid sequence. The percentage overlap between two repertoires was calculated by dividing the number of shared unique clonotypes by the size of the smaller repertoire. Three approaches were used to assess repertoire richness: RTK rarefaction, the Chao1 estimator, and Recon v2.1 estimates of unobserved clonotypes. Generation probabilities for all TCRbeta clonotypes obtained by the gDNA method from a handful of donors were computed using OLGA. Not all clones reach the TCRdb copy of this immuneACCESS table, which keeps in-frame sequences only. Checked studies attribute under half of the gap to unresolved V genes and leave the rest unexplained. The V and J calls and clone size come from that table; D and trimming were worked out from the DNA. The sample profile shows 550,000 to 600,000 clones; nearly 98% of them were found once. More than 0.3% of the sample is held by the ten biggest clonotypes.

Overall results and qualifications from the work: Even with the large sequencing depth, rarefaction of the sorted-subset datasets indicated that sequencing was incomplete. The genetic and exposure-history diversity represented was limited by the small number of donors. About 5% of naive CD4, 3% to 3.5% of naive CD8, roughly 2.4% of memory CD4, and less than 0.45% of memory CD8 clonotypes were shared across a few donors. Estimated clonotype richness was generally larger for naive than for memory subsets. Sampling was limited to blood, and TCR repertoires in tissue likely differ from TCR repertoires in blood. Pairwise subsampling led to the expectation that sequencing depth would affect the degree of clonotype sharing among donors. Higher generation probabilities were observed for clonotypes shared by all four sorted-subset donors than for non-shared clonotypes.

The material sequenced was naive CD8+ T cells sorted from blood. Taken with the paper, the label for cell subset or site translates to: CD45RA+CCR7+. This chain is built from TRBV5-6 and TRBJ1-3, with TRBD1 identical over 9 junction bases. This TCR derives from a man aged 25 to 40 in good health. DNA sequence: TGTGCCAGCAGCACTGGACAGGGGACCCAAGGGGGGTCTGGAAACACCATATATTTT. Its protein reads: CASSTGQGTQGGSGNTIYF.